This TCR beta chain was sequenced during a study of regulatory T cells in long-lasting Graves disease. Germline lookup yields CDR1 MNHNS and CDR2 SASEGT. CDR3 length: 15 residues. V was trimmed by 7 bases and J by 0 bases, leaving 16 bases between them. Time point given: persistent/refractory GD, antithyroid drugs over 5 years with positive TRAb. The TCR library used RNA extracted from PBMCs. Arm-PCR with iRepertoire HTBI primers amplified the CDR3 regions for these TCR beta libraries. A single record per CDR3 protein comes from TCRdb applying MiXCR to the multiplex PCR reads. The sample lists some 420,000 distinct CDR3 sequences; roughly 23% were seen once. This clonotype has ten or more counts.

Specimen: peripheral blood mononuclear cells (PBMCs), collected when the disease was refractory, from a patient treated with antithyroid drugs. V usage is TRBV6-1 and J usage is TRBJ2-7; a weak D match, TRBD1 (5 bases). The sequence derives from a female donor with Graves disease. CDR3 DNA: TGTGCCAGCACCCCCAGGACCCAGGGCTCCTACGAGCAGTACTTC. This codes for CASTPRTQGSYEQYF.